Below, 21 T cell receptor beta chains from the same sample are listed, as sequenced in a study of blood T cell repertoires in COVID-19. Clones were read by immunoSEQ multiplex PCR, and TCRdb kept only the in-frame ones, dropping some. This table holds roughly 220,000 clones, around 82% found once. Sequencing was done on a sample of peripheral blood. All receptors derive from a woman aged 60 to 75 with acute or convalescent COVID-19.

The V call is TRBV13, the J call TRBJ1-2; 9 bases align to TRBD1. Germline loops: CDR1 PRHDT, CDR2 FYEKMQ (reference sequence). The CDR3 totals 13 residues. The V gene end was trimmed by 5 bases and the J gene end by 6 bases; junction bases not matched to a gene: 4. The CDR3 region is CASSLRDRDGYTF. The CDR3 DNA reads TGTGCCAGCAGCCTACGGGACAGGGATGGCTACACCTTC.

The chain links TRBV9 to TRBJ2-1; 7 positions agree with TRBD2. Germline CDR1 SGDLS, CDR2 YYNGEE. CDR3 size: 14 residues. Trimming took 3 bases from V and 6 from J; bases not matched to a gene: 6. The CDR3, as DNA: TGTGCCAGCAGCGGGGGGACTACCTTCAATGAGCAGTTCTTC. Encoded protein: CASSGGTTFNEQFF.

This sequence joins TRBV5-1 and TRBJ2-1; a weak D match, TRBD2 (6 bases). Trimming pared 0 bases from V and 0 bases from J, leaving 10 bases between. The CDR3 totals 16 residues. The germline gives CDR1 SGHRS, CDR2 YFSETQ. CDR3 region: CASSLANGGSYNEQFF. As DNA, the CDR3 is TGCGCCAGCAGCTTGGCAAACGGGGGCTCCTACAATGAGCAGTTCTTC.

The chain combines TRBV7-9 with TRBJ2-3; 8 nucleotides line up with TRBD2. Germline V gene sequence: CDR1 SEHNR, CDR2 FQNEAQ (reference sequence). CDR3 length: 15 amino acids. The junction had 8 bases not matched to a gene; V was cut back by 6 bases and J by 3 bases. CDR3 nucleotides: TGTGCCAGCAGTCCGGGGGGGCCGACGACAGATACGCAGTATTTT. Translated, it gives CASSPGGPTTDTQYF.

This chain joins TRBV5-1 and TRBJ2-7; D is unclear. The CDR3 runs 15 residues. From germline, CDR1 is SGHRS and CDR2 YFSETQ. With 0 bases removed from V and 2 bases from J, the gap between germline ends came to 12 bases. In DNA form, the CDR3 reads TGCGCCAGCAGCTTGGTTAGCCTGCCCGCCTACGAGCAGTACTTC. Amino acid sequence: CASSLVSLPAYEQYF.

V gene TRBV5-4 combines with J gene TRBJ2-3, with 9 bases matching TRBD2. J gave up 6 bases and V 2 bases, and 16 bases lay outside the gene matches. The germline gives CDR1 SGHNT, CDR2 YYREEE (reference sequence). CDR3 length equals 18 residues. The CDR3 coding sequence is TGTGCCAGCAGCTTCGTTCTAGTGCGGGGGGGCTTGTCGGATACGCAGTATTTT. Residues: CASSFVLVRGGLSDTQYF.

V and J are TRBV19 and TRBJ2-3; perhaps TRBD1 as D (8 bases). The CDR3 runs 15 residues. Trimming left V 3 bases short and J 4 bases short, with 14 bases between. The germline gives CDR1 LNHDA, CDR2 SQIVND (reference sequence). The CDR3 sequence is CASSIRQGRADTQYF. The CDR3 DNA sequence: TGTGCCAGTAGTATTAGACAGGGGAGGGCAGATACGCAGTATTTT.

The chain recombines TRBV19 with TRBJ1-4; TRBD1 is a possible D gene (6 bases). The V end lost 6 bases, the J end lost 7 bases, and 21 bases lay between the germline ends. Germline V gives CDR1 LNHDA, CDR2 SQIVND (reference sequence). The CDR3 is made up of 16 amino acids. This CDR3 is CASSRTSPLGGEKLFF. DNA of the CDR3: TGTGCCAGTAGCCGTACGTCTCCCTTAGGGGGTGAAAAACTGTTTTTT. The full variable domain, rest sourced from reference TRBV19 and TRBJ1-4, is DGGITQSPKYLFRKEGQNVTLSCEQNLNHDAMYWYRQDPGQGLRLIYYSQIVNDFQKGDIAEGYSVSREKKESFPLTVTSAQKNPTAFYLCASSRTSPLGGEKLFFGSGTQLSVL.

This clone was observed a single time. The V gene is TRBV28, the J gene TRBJ2-1; possible D gene TRBD1, 5 bases. The germline gives CDR1 MDHEN, CDR2 SYDVKM. The CDR3 consists of 16 residues. V shed 6 bases and J shed 4 bases, with 19 bases lying between them. The CDR3 nucleotides are TGTGCCAGCAGCCCACAATGGGGCACCCTTTACAATGAGCAGTTCTTC. It is translated as CASSPQWGTLYNEQFF.

J is TRBJ1-2 and V is TRBV5-4, with 8 bases fitting TRBD1. Germline CDR1 is SGHNT and CDR2 is YYREEE (reference sequence). Losses at the gene ends were 2 bases for V and 4 bases for J; bases not matched to a gene: 4. The CDR3 contains 14 residues. The chain's CDR3 is CASSFPTGVYGYTF. DNA for the CDR3: TGTGCCAGCAGCTTCCCGACAGGGGTCTATGGCTACACCTTC.

The chain is built from TRBV7-2 and TRBJ2-1; 7 nucleotides match TRBD2. J lost 4 bases, V lost 3 bases, and 6 bases had no gene match. This CDR3 is built from 15 residues. Germline assignment: CDR1 SGHTA and CDR2 FQGNSA. The CDR3 sequence: CASSFGGGSYNEQFF. As DNA, the CDR3 is TGTGCCAGCAGCTTCGGCGGGGGATCTTACAATGAGCAGTTCTTC.

About this clone itself: Other DNA sequences of this sample code for an identical CDR3. The genes are TRBV14 and TRBJ2-7; D remains unclear. V lost 4 bases, J lost 4 bases, and 5 bases lay in between. Germline V gene data show CDR1 as SGHDN and CDR2 as FVKESK. CDR3 size: 11 residues. The CDR3 sequence is CASSRGYEQYF. The DNA of the CDR3 is TGTGCCAGCAGCCGAGGATACGAGCAGTACTTC. The full variable domain, in which reference TRBV14 and TRBJ2-7 provide the parts outside the CDR3, is EAGVTQFPSHSVIEKGQTVTLRCDPISGHDNLYWYRRVMGKEIKFLLHFVKESKQDESGMPNNRFLAERTGGTYSTLKVQPAELEDSGVYFCASSRGYEQYFGPGTRLTVT.

The chain recombines TRBV5-1 with TRBJ1-4; 9 nucleotides line up with TRBD1. The trim removed 0 bases at V and 10 bases at J, leaving 7 bases unmatched. This CDR3 has 15 residues. Looked up from germline, CDR1 is SGHRS and CDR2 is YFSETQ. The CDR3 reads CASSLEQGARRKLFF. The CDR3 DNA follows: TGCGCCAGCAGCTTGGAACAGGGGGCACGCCGAAAACTGTTTTTT. The whole variable domain, filled in from reference TRBV5-1 and TRBJ1-4, reads KAGVTQTPRYLIKTRGQQVTLSCSPISGHRSVSWYQQTPGQGLQFLFEYFSETQRNKGNFPGRFSGRQFSNSRSEMNVSTLELGDSALYLCASSLEQGARRKLFFGSGTQLSVL.

The chain combines TRBV28 with TRBJ1-2; a weak D match, TRBD1 (5 bases). Germline lookup yields CDR1 MDHEN and CDR2 SYDVKM. Trimming shortened V by 3 bases and J by 8 bases, and 10 bases separated the two germline ends. The CDR3 loop spans 12 amino acids. The CDR3 spells CASSFGGRGYTF. In nucleotides, the CDR3 is TGTGCCAGCAGTTTCGGGGGTAGAGGCTACACCTTC.

The chain combines TRBV28 with TRBJ1-4, with D perhaps matching TRBD1 (6 bases). V gave up 3 bases and J gave up 6 bases, with 14 bases separating them. Germline values: CDR1 MDHEN, CDR2 SYDVKM. The CDR3 runs to 15 residues. CDR3 amino acids: CASSFYIGGDEKLFF. The CDR3 DNA is TGTGCCAGCAGTTTTTATATAGGGGGGGATGAAAAACTGTTTTTT.

The gene calls are TRBV29-1 and TRBJ1-2; D is ambiguous. The CDR3 loop spans 13 amino acids. In germline, CDR1 is SQVTM, CDR2 ANQGSEA. V was pared by 7 bases and J by 1 base, with 13 bases between. CDR3: CSDHLGLNYGYTF. The CDR3 DNA sequence: TGCAGCGACCACCTGGGCCTTAACTATGGCTACACCTTC.

This sequence joins TRBV4-1 and TRBJ2-3; perhaps TRBD1 as D (5 bases). Germline values: CDR1 MGHRA, CDR2 YSYEKL. V lost 4 bases and J 6 bases, leaving 23 bases between the germline ends. The CDR3 extends over 17 amino acids. The CDR3 DNA sequence: TGCGCCAGCAGCCCCACCCCGGCTAGGGGCGCAAAGGATACGCAGTATTTT. It specifies CASSPTPARGAKDTQYF.

The rearrangement uses TRBV30 and TRBJ1-2, with D perhaps matching TRBD1 (6 bases). Trimming stripped 2 bases from V and 6 bases from J, with 13 bases between. The germline V gene has CDR1 GTSNPN and CDR2 SVGIG (reference sequence). The CDR3 covers 13 residues. CDR3: CAWSKVNRDGYTF. Written as DNA, the CDR3 is TGTGCCTGGAGTAAAGTAAACAGGGATGGCTACACCTTC.

The chain combines TRBV2 with TRBJ2-2, with TRBD2 matching 11 bases. The germline gives CDR1 SNHLY, CDR2 FYNNEI. Trimming removed 8 bases from V and 4 bases from J; junction bases left unmatched: 6. CDR3 length: 15 amino acids. Here the CDR3 reads CASVAGGPGTGELFF. In nucleotides, the CDR3 is TGTGCCAGCGTAGCGGGGGGGCCCGGCACCGGGGAGCTGTTTTTT.

The rearrangement uses TRBV27 and TRBJ1-1, with D possibly TRBD1 on 5 matching bases. Germline lookup yields CDR1 MNHEY and CDR2 SMNVEV (reference sequence). This CDR3 contains 9 residues. The germline V and J ends were trimmed by 9 bases and 10 bases, with 9 bases remaining between them. The CDR3 coding sequence is TGTGCCAGTAAAGGGGCAGCTTTCTTT. Translated: CASKGAAFF.

The chain employs TRBV5-1 and TRBJ2-1, with a tentative D call TRBD1 (5 bases). Per germline, CDR1 SGHRS and CDR2 YFSETQ. This CDR3 contains 15 residues. V lost 6 bases to trimming and J lost 4 bases, with 17 bases between them. Here the CDR3 reads CASIESPGFYNEQFF. In nucleotides, the CDR3 is TGCGCCAGCATCGAAAGTCCAGGGTTTTACAATGAGCAGTTCTTC.